What follows is one T cell receptor beta chain and its context. The antigen is not known. This entry belongs to a study of T cell responses to AZD1222 COVID-19 vaccine. Findings and caveats of the study: Among spike-specific TCRs, nearly half reportedly target unmutated variant regions. Baseline testing showed seropositivity in only 6 or 7 AZD1222 recipients.

Assay: immunoSEQ multiplex PCR; the TCRdb copy retains only in-frame clones and omits some. In the table there are fewer than 200,000 clones, around 92% of which are singletons. This CDR3 has 15 amino acids. Germline V gene lookup returns CDR1 MGHRA and CDR2 YSYEKL. Germline trimming cut 1 base from V and 9 bases from J; bases unmatched to any gene: 7. This chain links TRBV4-1 with TRBJ2-1; TRBD1 aligns across 9 bases. Source: peripheral blood, taken on day 0 of AZD1222 vaccination. The sequence was obtained from an adult in good health. CDR3 nucleotides: TGCGCCAGCAGCCAAGGATGGGACAGGGCGGCTGAGCAGTTCTTC. It translates to CASSQGWDRAAEQFF.